The 24 T cell receptor beta chains below all came from one sample that was sequenced in a study of CD8 T cells in ankylosing spondylitis. TCRdb re-analysed the 5' RACE reads in MiXCR, keeping a single row per CDR3 protein. The table includes 200,000 to 300,000 distinct CDR3 sequences, around 7.8% detected once. Sequencing used blood, either unsorted or a sorted T cell fraction (not recorded which). The receptors come from a male donor with ankylosing spondylitis or in good health (not recorded which).

The chain links TRBV6-4 to TRBJ2-5; D remains ambiguous. The germline V and J ends were trimmed by 2 bases and 6 bases, with 7 bases remaining between them. Per germline, CDR1 MRHNA and CDR2 SNTAGT. This CDR3 has 12 amino acids. The CDR3 loop reads CASSDLQKTQYF. As DNA, the CDR3 is TGTGCCAGCAGTGACCTCCAGAAGACCCAGTACTTC.

This clonotype was counted ten times or more. The rearrangement uses TRBV7-2 and TRBJ2-1; 7 positions match TRBD2. This CDR3 contains 16 residues. Per germline, CDR1 SGHTA and CDR2 FQGNSA. V shed 5 bases, J shed 0 bases, and the junction held 7 bases outside the gene matches. CDR3 in DNA: TGTGCCAGCAGCGAATTCCGGGGGGTCTCCTACAATGAGCAGTTCTTC. This sequence encodes CASSEFRGVSYNEQFF.

The chain has TRBV28 and TRBJ1-1; no definite D call. The germline V and J ends were trimmed by 6 bases and 6 bases, with 14 bases remaining between them. Germline V gives CDR1 MDHEN, CDR2 SYDVKM. The CDR3 contains 13 residues. The CDR3 loop reads CASSPPYDAEAFF. The CDR3 DNA is TGTGCCAGCAGCCCCCCTTATGACGCTGAAGCTTTCTTT.

This clonotype was seen at least ten times. V gene TRBV9 combines with J gene TRBJ2-3; D perhaps matches TRBD1 (6 bases). The germline gives CDR1 SGDLS, CDR2 YYNGEE. The CDR3 extends over 16 amino acids. The V end was cut by 4 bases, the J end by 2 bases, with 17 bases between. Here the CDR3 reads CASSYFSDSYTDTQYF. As DNA, the CDR3 is TGTGCCAGCAGCTACTTCTCGGACAGCTACACAGATACGCAGTATTTT.

This clonotype was observed at least ten times. The gene calls are TRBV5-6 and TRBJ2-3; D may be TRBD2 (5 bases). The V end lost 0 bases, the J end lost 2 bases, and 19 bases lay between the germline ends. CDR1 is SGHDT, CDR2 YYEEEE, per germline. The CDR3 runs to 18 residues. The CDR3 DNA follows: TGTGCCAGCAGCTTGGCCCCGACTCTAGCTGGGGTCACAGATACGCAGTATTTT. This codes for CASSLAPTLAGVTDTQYF.

This clonotype was detected ten times or more. The chain uses TRBV12-3 or TRBV12-4 and TRBJ1-2; D remains unclear. V lost 1 base to trimming and J lost 0 bases, with 6 bases between them. The CDR3 sequence is 14 residues long. CDR3: CASSLVASNYGYTF. For the CDR3, the DNA is TGTGCCAGCAGTTTAGTAGCCTCTAACTATGGCTACACCTTC.

This clonotype was observed many times. The rearrangement links TRBV20-1 to TRBJ2-1; D may be TRBD1 (5 bases). Germline V gene data show CDR1 as DFQATT and CDR2 as SNEGSKA (reference sequence). There are 14 residues in the CDR3. Between the trimmed V and J ends, which lost 4 bases and 2 bases, there was a span of 12 bases. CDR3 nucleotide sequence: TGCAGTGCTATACAGGCCCTCGCCTACAATGAGCAGTTCTTC. It is translated as CSAIQALAYNEQFF.

The chain is built from TRBV19 and TRBJ1-5, with TRBD1 matching over 9 bases. V trimming: 6 bases; J trimming: 3 bases; junction bases outside the gene matches: 6. The length of the CDR3 is 15 residues. CDR1 and CDR2 (germline): LNHDA, SQIVND (reference sequence). In nucleotides, the CDR3 is TGTGCCAGTAGATCCGACAGGGGGAACAATCAGCCCCAGCATTTT. It translates to CASRSDRGNNQPQHF.

This clonotype showed up many times. The chain joins TRBV20-1 to TRBJ2-3, with D possibly matching TRBD2 (7 bases). This CDR3 region has 16 residues. The V and J ends lost 2 bases and 5 bases respectively, with 20 bases between them. The germline V gene encodes CDR1 DFQATT and CDR2 SNEGSKA (reference sequence). Written as DNA, the CDR3 is TGCAGTGCTAGAACCACCCGGGCGGGGGCCTTAGATACGCAGTATTTT. Translation gives CSARTTRAGALDTQYF.

This clonotype has a count of ten or more. The chain links TRBV3-1 to TRBJ2-3; D not resolved. The CDR3 spans 14 residues. Germline V gives CDR1 LGHDT, CDR2 YNNKEL (reference sequence). With 4 bases removed from V and 3 bases from J, the gap between germline ends came to 11 bases. The chain's CDR3 is CASSLLPWTDTQYF. The CDR3, as DNA: TGTGCCAGCAGCCTTCTCCCGTGGACAGATACGCAGTATTTT.

This clonotype was recorded many times. The chain recombines TRBV15 with TRBJ1-1; D is perhaps TRBD1 (6 bases). Germline loops: CDR1 LNHNV, CDR2 YYDKDF (reference sequence). The V end lost 5 bases, the J end lost 2 bases, and 9 bases lay between the germline ends. The CDR3 contains 13 residues. This chain's CDR3 is CATSLDRNTEAFF. In nucleotides, the CDR3 is TGTGCCACCAGCTTGGACAGAAACACTGAAGCTTTCTTT.

This clonotype occurred a few times. The J gene is TRBJ1-5, the V gene TRBV12-3 or TRBV12-4, with D unclear. Trimming pared 6 bases from V and 7 bases from J, leaving 13 bases between. This CDR3 spans 13 amino acids. CDR3 DNA: TGTGCCAGCAGCCTCCCCCTAAGACAGCCCCAGCATTTT. Its translation is CASSLPLRQPQHF.

The chain recombines TRBV7-8 with TRBJ2-4, with 7 bases that match TRBD1. J was trimmed by 6 bases and V by 5 bases; bases with no gene match: 4. Germline CDR1 reads SGHVS; CDR2 reads FQNEAQ. This CDR3 region has 13 residues. CDR3 in DNA: TGTGCCAGCAGCGAGCGGACAGGAAACATTCAGTACTTC. Its protein is CASSERTGNIQYF. The entire variable domain, with the rest obtained from reference TRBV7-8 and TRBJ2-4, is as follows: GAGVSQSPRYKVAKRGQDVALRCDPISGHVSLFWYQQALGQGPEFLTYFQNEAQLDKSGLPSDRFFAERPEGSVSTLKIQRTQQEDSAVYLCASSERTGNIQYFGAGTRLSVL.

This clonotype was counted many times. This sequence joins TRBV7-6 and TRBJ2-1; 7 bases are shared with TRBD1. There are 14 residues in the CDR3. Trimming cost V 7 bases and J 5 bases; bases outside gene matches: 8. CDR1 is SGHVS and CDR2 is FNYEAQ in the germline V gene. The CDR3: CASTIARGNNEQFF. The CDR3 bases are TGTGCCAGCACCATAGCCAGGGGGAACAATGAGCAGTTCTTC.

This clonotype showed up just a few times. V is TRBV4-2 and J is TRBJ2-7; 11 bases match TRBD2. V was pared by 0 bases and J by 4 bases, with 14 bases of the junction left unmatched. The CDR3 extends over 19 amino acids. Germline-derived CDR1 and CDR2 are LGHNA and YNFKEQ. CDR3 region: CASSQDYRGRGLAAYEQYF. The CDR3 DNA sequence: TGTGCCAGCAGCCAAGATTATAGGGGTCGGGGACTAGCGGCATACGAGCAGTACTTC.

Ten or more counts support this clonotype. The gene calls are TRBV30 and TRBJ2-1; D is unresolved. This CDR3 region has 15 residues. CDR1 is GTSNPN, CDR2 SVGIG, per germline (reference sequence). V lost 0 bases to trimming and J lost 8 bases, with 17 bases between them. The CDR3 loop is CAWSVDGRPGDEQFF. The CDR3 DNA is TGTGCCTGGAGTGTGGACGGACGACCGGGCGATGAGCAGTTCTTC.

In this sample, this clonotype turned up many times. J is TRBJ2-2 and V is TRBV2, with D hard to call. Germline V gives CDR1 SNHLY, CDR2 FYNNEI. Trimming removed 1 base from V and 4 bases from J, with 7 bases in between. The CDR3 runs to 14 residues. The CDR3 loop is CASSEVVGTGELFF. The CDR3 DNA reads as TGTGCCAGCAGTGAAGTGGTGGGCACCGGGGAGCTGTTTTTT.

This clonotype has a handful of counts. The rearrangement uses TRBV15 and TRBJ2-2; TRBD2 might be the D (6 bases). This CDR3 spans 14 amino acids. CDR1 LNHNV and CDR2 YYDKDF come from the germline V gene (reference sequence). Trimming shortened V by 0 bases and J by 7 bases, and 9 bases separated the two germline ends. In DNA, the CDR3 is TGTGCCACCAGCAGAGATTCGGGAGTCGGGGAGCTGTTTTTT. Its protein product is CATSRDSGVGELFF.

This clonotype has at least ten counts. CDR3 in DNA: TGTGCCAGCAGCCAAGACTACAGGGGAAAATCCTACGAGCAGTACTTC. Residues: CASSQDYRGKSYEQYF. V gene TRBV3-1 combines with J gene TRBJ2-7, with 7 bases that match TRBD1. CDR1 is LGHDT and CDR2 is YNNKEL in the germline V gene (reference sequence). Trimming cost V 0 bases and J 1 base; bases outside gene matches: 6. The CDR3 is 16 amino acids.

This clonotype was seen ten or more times. The rearrangement joins TRBV7-9 to TRBJ1-2, with 8 bases aligning to TRBD1. Germline CDR1 and CDR2: SEHNR and FQNEAQ (reference sequence). Germline trimming cut 1 base from V and 4 bases from J; bases unmatched to any gene: 5. The CDR3 is made up of 15 amino acids. CDR3 sequence (DNA): TGTGCCAGCAGCTTAGTGGGCCAGGGGGCCTATGGCTACACCTTC. It specifies CASSLVGQGAYGYTF. Based on the CDR3 plus reference TRBV7-9 and TRBJ1-2, the full variable domain is DTGVSQNPRHKITKRGQNVTFRCDPISEHNRLYWYRQTLGQGPEFLTYFQNEAQLEKSRLLSDRFSAERPKGSFSTLEIQRTEQGDSAMYLCASSLVGQGAYGYTFGSGTRLTVV.

The rearrangement links TRBV20-1 to TRBJ1-1, with D perhaps TRBD1 (5 bases). The CDR3 spans 11 residues. Trimming left V 6 bases short and J 1 base short, with 6 bases between. The germline V gene has CDR1 DFQATT and CDR2 SNEGSKA (reference sequence). DNA for the CDR3: TGCAGTGCAACAGGGAACACTGAAGCTTTCTTT. It yields the protein CSATGNTEAFF.

This clonotype was picked up a small number of times. The chain couples TRBV5-1 to TRBJ2-7; a weak D match, TRBD1 (5 bases). Trimming took 1 base from V and 4 from J, leaving 12 bases between them. Germline V gives CDR1 SGHRS, CDR2 YFSETQ. This CDR3 region has 14 residues. Written as DNA, the CDR3 is TGCGCCAGCAGCTTGAGGGCAAGGGGTTACGAGCAGTACTTC. This codes for CASSLRARGYEQYF.

This clonotype was seen a handful of times. V is TRBV4-2 and J is TRBJ2-2, with 7 bases fitting TRBD1. Germline CDR1 LGHNA, CDR2 YNFKEQ. The trim removed 5 bases at V and 4 bases at J, leaving 4 bases unmatched. The CDR3 has 14 residues. The CDR3 reads CASSEGAITGELFF. The CDR3 nucleotides read TGTGCCAGCAGCGAGGGGGCCATCACCGGGGAGCTGTTTTTT.

In its sample, this clonotype was seen many times. The genes are TRBV12-3 or TRBV12-4 and TRBJ2-7; 11 nucleotides align to TRBD2. There are 14 residues in the CDR3. Unmatched junction bases numbered 6, after V lost 5 bases and J lost 6 bases. The CDR3 is CASSPTSGSREQYF. CDR3 in DNA: TGTGCCAGCAGTCCCACTAGCGGGAGTCGCGAGCAGTACTTC.